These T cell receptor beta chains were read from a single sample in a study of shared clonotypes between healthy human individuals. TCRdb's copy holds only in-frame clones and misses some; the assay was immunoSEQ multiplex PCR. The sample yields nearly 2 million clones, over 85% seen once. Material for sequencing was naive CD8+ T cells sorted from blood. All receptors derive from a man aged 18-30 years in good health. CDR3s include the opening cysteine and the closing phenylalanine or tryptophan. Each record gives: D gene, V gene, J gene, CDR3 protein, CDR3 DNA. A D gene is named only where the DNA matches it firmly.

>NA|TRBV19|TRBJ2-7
CASSISRDAYEQYF
TGTGCCAGTAGTATATCCCGGGACGCCTACGAGCAGTACTTC
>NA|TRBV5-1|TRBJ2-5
CASSLVAGKETQYF
TGCGCCAGCAGCTTGGTTGCAGGGAAAGAGACCCAGTACTTC
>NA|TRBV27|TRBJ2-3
CASPPHRGLTDTQYF
TGTGCCAGCCCTCCACACCGGGGACTCACAGATACGCAGTATTTT
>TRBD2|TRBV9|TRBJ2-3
CASSVTSGWSDTQYF
TGTGCCAGCAGCGTGACTAGCGGGTGGTCCGATACGCAGTATTTT
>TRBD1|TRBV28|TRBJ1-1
CASSSRDRGDPEAFF
TGTGCCAGCAGTTCCAGGGACAGGGGTGATCCTGAAGCTTTCTTT
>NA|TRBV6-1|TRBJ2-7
CASSEFQSTWGEQYF
TGTGCCAGCAGTGAATTTCAGTCTACCTGGGGAGAGCAGTACTTC
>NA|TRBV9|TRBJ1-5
CASSVGGNSNQPQHF
TGTGCCAGCAGCGTAGGGGGGAATAGCAATCAGCCCCAGCATTTT
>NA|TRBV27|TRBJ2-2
CASSFYTSTGELFF
TGTGCCAGCAGTTTTTACACCAGCACCGGGGAGCTGTTTTTT
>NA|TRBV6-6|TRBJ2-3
CASSSILTDTQYF
TGTGCCAGCTCATCCATTCTCACAGATACGCAGTATTTT
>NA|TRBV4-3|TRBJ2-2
CASSQELGQTGELFF
TGCGCCAGCAGCCAAGAGCTTGGACAGACCGGGGAGCTGTTTTTT
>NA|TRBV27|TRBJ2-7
CASSSLGAYEQYF
TGTGCCAGCAGTTCCCTCGGGGCTTACGAGCAGTACTTC
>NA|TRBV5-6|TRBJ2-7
CASSPGSTYEQYF
TGTGCCAGCAGCCCCGGGAGCACCTACGAGCAGTACTTC
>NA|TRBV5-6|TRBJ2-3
CASSFQVFAPTDTQYF
TGTGCCAGCAGCTTTCAGGTTTTCGCCCCCACAGATACGCAGTATTTT
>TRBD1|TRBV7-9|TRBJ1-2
CASSSGTESLYGYTF
TGTGCCAGCAGCTCCGGGACAGAGTCTCTATATGGCTACACCTTC
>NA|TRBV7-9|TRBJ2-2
CASSSHTQDPNTGELFF
TGTGCCAGCAGCTCGCATACACAGGATCCGAACACCGGGGAGCTGTTTTTT
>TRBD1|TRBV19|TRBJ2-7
CASSAATGAYEQYF
TGTGCCAGTAGTGCAGCGACAGGGGCCTACGAGCAGTACTTC